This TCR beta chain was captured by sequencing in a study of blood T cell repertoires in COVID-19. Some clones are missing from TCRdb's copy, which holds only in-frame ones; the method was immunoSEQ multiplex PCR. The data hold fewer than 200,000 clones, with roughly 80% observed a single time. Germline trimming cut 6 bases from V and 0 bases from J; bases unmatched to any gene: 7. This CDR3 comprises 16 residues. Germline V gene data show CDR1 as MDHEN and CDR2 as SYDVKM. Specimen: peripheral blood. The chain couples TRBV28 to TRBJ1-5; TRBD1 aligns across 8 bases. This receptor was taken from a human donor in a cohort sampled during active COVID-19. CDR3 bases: TGTGCCAGCAGCCCGGACAGGGCCTATAGCAATCAGCCCCAGCATTTT. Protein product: CASSPDRAYSNQPQHF.